This TCR beta chain stems from a study of cytomegalovirus exposure and HLA in healthy donors. Use of 60 Vbeta and 13 Jbeta primers characterized the PCR. Per the original methods: Unique TCR beta chains totaled roughly 80 million in a later count, with roughly 10 million of them shared. The table came from immunoSEQ multiplex PCR; TCRdb's copy has only in-frame clones and leaves some out. V and J calls and clone size follow that table, whereas D and trimming were derived from the DNA. The table lists 130,000 to 150,000 clones, roughly 80% of them singletons, with 6.5% to 8% in the top ten. Points on this clone: The antigen remains undetermined.

CDR3 length: 12 amino acids. V lost 5 bases to trimming and J lost 3 bases, with 8 bases between them. Per the germline V gene, CDR1 is SGHRS and CDR2 is YFSETQ. Overall study results and limits: Follow-up analysis found HLA locus-dependent TCR association rates, highest for DRB1 and lowest for HLA-C. The study designated about 160 TCR beta chains cytomegalovirus-associated. Apparent HLA restriction characterized most CMV-associated TCR beta chains in a later analysis.

This TCR was sampled from a woman aged 40-49 years in good health and CMV-seropositive. The genes are TRBV5-1 and TRBJ2-5; no definite D call. The sample taken for sequencing was PBMCs. In DNA form, the CDR3 reads TGCGCCAGCAGTTTTTTAGAAGAGACCCAGTACTTC. This gives the protein CASSFLEETQYF.